These 9 T cell receptor beta chains were all obtained from the same sample, sequenced in a study of blood T cells in healthy people across ages (dated by TCRdb to between 2014 and 2016). The library was built by means of 5' RACE. Instrument on record: Illumina HiSeq 2500. The second PCR ran for about 7 to 11 cycles and used a J-beta primer mix along with a sample-barcoded 5' primer. The public reads were run again by TCRdb, first through fastp at Q25 and then through MiXCR, and only productive beta chains were kept. When rows share a CDR3 protein, they turn into one entry using the most common DNA and genes. The sample table contains about 1 million distinct CDR3 sequences; only one count was recorded for more than 40% of them. Approximately 17% of the sample is held by the ten biggest clonotypes. Sample: blood. These receptor sequences come from a woman aged 55-69 years in good health.

This sequence joins TRBV4-2 and TRBJ2-5, with a weak D call TRBD2 (5 bases). The germline V gene encodes CDR1 LGHNA and CDR2 YNFKEQ. The CDR3 contains 15 residues. V lost 1 base, J lost 2 bases, and 11 bases lay in between. The CDR3 reads CASSQGGDQQETQYF. The CDR3 DNA follows: TGTGCCAGCAGCCAAGGGGGAGACCAACAAGAGACCCAGTACTTC.

V is TRBV27 and J is TRBJ2-7, with 7 bases identical to TRBD2. Germline V gene sequence: CDR1 MNHEY, CDR2 SMNVEV (reference sequence). Trimming at V came to 5 bases and at J to 4 bases, leaving 11 bases not matched to a gene. The CDR3 is 15 residues long. In nucleotides, the CDR3 is TGTGCCAGCAGTCTCAGAAGAACCGGGGGGTACGAGCAGTACTTC. Translation: CASSLRRTGGYEQYF.

V and J are TRBV27 and TRBJ2-4; D is unclear. The DNA end lines up better with TRBJ2-7; the J call may be wrong. The CDR3 has 15 residues. Germline CDR1 is MNHEY and CDR2 is SMNVEV (reference sequence). In DNA form, the CDR3 reads TGTGCCAGCAGAAACAACCGAGCCCCTTCCTACGAGCAGTACTTC. Amino acid sequence: CASRNNRAPSYEQYF.

J is TRBJ2-3 and V is TRBV10-3; 8 bases match TRBD2. The J segment lost 2 bases and the V segment lost 2 bases, leaving 6 bases of the junction unmatched. The CDR3 is made up of 16 amino acids. Germline V gene data show CDR1 as ENHRY and CDR2 as SYGVKD. CDR3 DNA: TGTGCCATCAGTGAGCGGCTAGCGGGTTCCACAGATACGCAGTATTTT. Translated: CAISERLAGSTDTQYF.

The CDR3 nucleotides are TGCAGTGCTAGAGGGGGACAGGGGAATCAGCCCCAGCATTTT. It encodes CSARGGQGNQPQHF. The V and J genes are TRBV20-1 and TRBJ1-5; 10 bases align to TRBD1. This CDR3 contains 14 residues. The germline CDR1 and CDR2 sequences are DFQATT and SNEGSKA (reference sequence). Germline trimming cut 1 base from V and 4 bases from J; bases unmatched to any gene: 1.

In nucleotides, the CDR3 is TGCGCCAGCAGCTCCACCAGGGGTGGCGATGGCTACACCTTC. It yields the protein CASSSTRGGDGYTF. The chain employs TRBV5-1 and TRBJ1-2; TRBD1 might be the D (6 bases). The CDR3 loop spans 14 amino acids. V was shortened by 3 bases and J by 6 bases, with 15 bases between the two germline ends. Per germline, CDR1 SGHRS and CDR2 YFSETQ.

This clonotype was seen only a few times. The chain carries TRBV7-2 and TRBJ2-3; no reliable D call. The ends were cut back, 1 base at V and 7 bases at J, with 18 bases in the middle. Germline assignment: CDR1 SGHTA and CDR2 FQGNSA. The CDR3 runs to 16 residues. As DNA, the CDR3 is TGTGCCAGCAGCTTAGTTTTAAATCCAGGATTGAATACGCAGTATTTT. Its protein product is CASSLVLNPGLNTQYF.

The V gene is TRBV29-1, the J gene TRBJ2-3, with 9 bases fitting TRBD2. V shed 4 bases, J shed 3 bases, and the junction held 5 bases outside the gene matches. The CDR3 contains 14 residues. Germline V CDR1 and CDR2: SQVTM, ANQGSEA. CDR3 sequence reads: CSVVVSGRTDTQYF. CDR3 nucleotide sequence: TGCAGCGTTGTAGTTAGCGGGAGAACAGATACGCAGTATTTT.

The rearrangement joins TRBV27 to TRBJ2-7; weak D call: TRBD2 (5 bases). Germline CDR1 is MNHEY and CDR2 is SMNVEV (reference sequence). V lost 2 bases and J 0 bases, leaving 11 bases between the germline ends. This CDR3 is 15 amino acids long. This chain's CDR3 is CASSLGLGSSYEQYF. The CDR3, as DNA: TGTGCCAGCAGTTTAGGGTTGGGGAGCTCCTACGAGCAGTACTTC.